These T cell receptor beta chains were read from a single sample in a study of blood T cell repertoires in COVID-19. Data came from immunoSEQ multiplex PCR; TCRdb stores just in-frame clones and leaves some out. The sample has about 150,000 clones; around 84% are singletons. Material for sequencing was peripheral blood. Source of these receptors: a woman aged 50 to 60 with acute or convalescent COVID-19. Each CDR3 is given with its conserved first and last residue. A D gene is named only where the DNA matches it firmly. Clone size is shown for a subset of rows, as once, few, many or a class of expanded clone.

j_call: TRBJ1-1
clone_size: NA
v_call: TRBV7-9
d_call: NA
cdr3_aa: CASSSFPGMNTEAFF
cdr3_nt: TGTGCCAGCAGCTCATTTCCAGGAATGAACACTGAAGCTTTCTTT

j_call: TRBJ2-5
clone_size: NA
v_call: TRBV2
d_call: NA
cdr3_aa: CASTGQIQETQYF
cdr3_nt: TGTGCCAGCACTGGACAGATTCAAGAGACCCAGTACTTC

j_call: TRBJ2-5
clone_size: NA
v_call: TRBV6-1
d_call: TRBD2
cdr3_aa: CASSESGIGTYF
cdr3_nt: TGTGCCAGCAGTGAAAGCGGGATCGGCACCTACTTC

j_call: TRBJ2-7
clone_size: few
v_call: TRBV10-3
d_call: TRBD2
cdr3_aa: CAISPGEPGTSGGYEQYF
cdr3_nt: TGTGCCATCAGTCCGGGTGAACCCGGGACTAGCGGGGGGTACGAGCAGTACTTC

j_call: TRBJ1-2
clone_size: NA
v_call: TRBV7-2
d_call: TRBD1
cdr3_aa: CASSWENTGESGYTF
cdr3_nt: TGTGCCAGCAGCTGGGAGAATACAGGGGAGTCTGGCTACACCTTC

j_call: TRBJ2-7
clone_size: NA
v_call: TRBV6-6
d_call: NA
cdr3_aa: CASSPRMLSDEQYF
cdr3_nt: TGTGCCAGCAGCCCGCGGATGCTCTCCGACGAGCAGTACTTC

j_call: TRBJ2-2
clone_size: NA
v_call: TRBV7-8
d_call: NA
cdr3_aa: CASSSIKNTGELFF
cdr3_nt: TGTGCCAGCAGCTCTATAAAGAACACCGGGGAGCTGTTTTTT

j_call: TRBJ1-1
clone_size: NA
v_call: TRBV4-2
d_call: TRBD1
cdr3_aa: CASSQGDVGRGRRTEAFF
cdr3_nt: TGTGCCAGCAGCCAAGGCGATGTCGGCAGGGGGCGCAGAACTGAAGCTTTCTTT

j_call: TRBJ2-3
clone_size: NA
v_call: TRBV29-1
d_call: TRBD2
cdr3_aa: CSVRSSGSATDTQYF
cdr3_nt: TGCAGCGTTAGATCTAGCGGGAGTGCCACAGATACGCAGTATTTT

j_call: TRBJ2-2
clone_size: NA
v_call: TRBV9
d_call: NA
cdr3_aa: CASSVETANTGELFF
cdr3_nt: TGTGCCAGCAGCGTAGAAACGGCGAACACCGGGGAGCTGTTTTTT

j_call: TRBJ2-7
clone_size: NA
v_call: TRBV28
d_call: TRBD2
cdr3_aa: CASSSGTSSYEQYF
cdr3_nt: TGTGCCAGCAGTTCCGGGACTAGCTCCTACGAGCAGTACTTC

j_call: TRBJ2-5
clone_size: NA
v_call: TRBV18
d_call: TRBD2
cdr3_aa: CASSLGLAGGLETQYF
cdr3_nt: TGTGCCAGCTCACTGGGACTAGCGGGAGGTTTGGAGACCCAGTACTTC

j_call: TRBJ1-6
clone_size: once
v_call: TRBV18
d_call: TRBD1
cdr3_aa: CASSPAGTGGDNSPLHF
cdr3_nt: TGTGCCAGCTCACCAGCCGGGACAGGGGGCGATAATTCACCCCTCCACTTT

j_call: TRBJ2-1
clone_size: NA
v_call: TRBV4-2
d_call: NA
cdr3_aa: CASSQDPNGGYNEQFF
cdr3_nt: TGTGCCAGCAGCCAAGATCCTAACGGGGGTTACAATGAGCAGTTCTTC

j_call: TRBJ2-3
clone_size: NA
v_call: TRBV4-3
d_call: TRBD2
cdr3_aa: CASSQGSPGGNTDTQYF
cdr3_nt: TGCGCCAGCAGCCAAGGGTCACCGGGGGGGAACACAGATACGCAGTATTTT

j_call: TRBJ1-2
clone_size: NA
v_call: TRBV4-2
d_call: NA
cdr3_aa: CASSPQGGGTYGYTF
cdr3_nt: TGTGCCAGCAGCCCCCAAGGCGGGGGGACCTATGGCTACACCTTC

j_call: TRBJ1-5
clone_size: once
v_call: TRBV7-9
d_call: TRBD1
cdr3_aa: CASSSIAGGQAHF
cdr3_nt: TGTGCCAGCAGCTCCATCGCCGGGGGACAGGCCCATTTT

j_call: TRBJ2-1
clone_size: NA
v_call: TRBV4-3
d_call: TRBD2
cdr3_aa: CASSQLAGGHHEQFF
cdr3_nt: TGCGCCAGCAGCCAACTAGCGGGGGGGCATCATGAGCAGTTCTTC

j_call: TRBJ2-1
clone_size: NA
v_call: TRBV5-5
d_call: NA
cdr3_aa: CASSPTPSEANNEQFF
cdr3_nt: TGTGCCAGCAGCCCAACCCCTAGCGAGGCCAACAATGAGCAGTTCTTC

j_call: TRBJ1-4
clone_size: once
v_call: TRBV9
d_call: NA
cdr3_aa: CASSVDPGATNEKLFF
cdr3_nt: TGTGCCAGCAGCGTAGACCCGGGGGCAACTAATGAAAAACTGTTTTTT

j_call: TRBJ2-3
clone_size: NA
v_call: TRBV6-1
d_call: TRBD2
cdr3_aa: CASSDLAGGTDTQYF
cdr3_nt: TGTGCCAGCAGTGACCTAGCGGGGGGAACAGATACGCAGTATTTT

j_call: TRBJ1-2
clone_size: NA
v_call: TRBV7-8
d_call: TRBD1
cdr3_aa: CASSLAFSGGRVYGYTF
cdr3_nt: TGTGCCAGCAGCTTAGCTTTTTCAGGGGGCCGCGTGTATGGCTACACCTTC

j_call: TRBJ2-7
clone_size: NA
v_call: TRBV10-3
d_call: NA
cdr3_aa: CAISESSDEQYF
cdr3_nt: TGTGCCATCAGTGAGTCGTCCGACGAGCAGTACTTC

j_call: TRBJ2-7
clone_size: NA
v_call: TRBV11-3
d_call: NA
cdr3_aa: CASSLMLPLVYEQYF
cdr3_nt: TGTGCCAGCAGCTTAATGCTCCCCTTAGTCTACGAGCAGTACTTC

j_call: TRBJ1-5
clone_size: NA
v_call: TRBV6-2/TRBV6-3
d_call: NA
cdr3_aa: CASSYLLAPNQPQHF
cdr3_nt: TGTGCCAGCAGTTACTTACTAGCTCCCAATCAGCCCCAGCATTTT

j_call: TRBJ1-2
clone_size: NA
v_call: TRBV9
d_call: TRBD1
cdr3_aa: CASNPGQGSYGYTF
cdr3_nt: TGTGCCAGCAACCCGGGACAGGGTTCCTATGGCTACACCTTC

j_call: TRBJ1-1
clone_size: NA
v_call: TRBV28
d_call: TRBD1
cdr3_aa: CASSSGGTGVTEAFF
cdr3_nt: TGTGCCAGCAGTTCGGGGGGGACAGGGGTAACTGAAGCTTTCTTT

j_call: TRBJ1-4
clone_size: NA
v_call: TRBV7-2
d_call: NA
cdr3_aa: CASRRATNEKLFF
cdr3_nt: TGTGCCAGCAGACGAGCAACTAATGAAAAACTGTTTTTT

j_call: TRBJ2-1
clone_size: NA
v_call: TRBV5-4
d_call: NA
cdr3_aa: CASSSGGQASINEQFF
cdr3_nt: TGTGCCAGCAGCTCCGGGGGGCAGGCCTCTATCAATGAGCAGTTCTTC

j_call: TRBJ2-1
clone_size: NA
v_call: TRBV5-6
d_call: NA
cdr3_aa: CASIRRPYGGSYNEQFF
cdr3_nt: TGTGCCAGCATCCGAAGACCATACGGGGGATCCTACAATGAGCAGTTCTTC

j_call: TRBJ2-7
clone_size: NA
v_call: TRBV10-2
d_call: TRBD1
cdr3_aa: CASSDWDRETEQYF
cdr3_nt: TGCGCCAGCAGTGACTGGGACAGGGAAACGGAGCAGTACTTC

j_call: TRBJ2-2
clone_size: NA
v_call: TRBV7-9
d_call: TRBD2
cdr3_aa: CASSLALAGGLSGELFF
cdr3_nt: TGTGCCAGCAGCTTAGCCCTAGCGGGGGGGCTCTCCGGGGAGCTGTTTTTT

j_call: TRBJ1-5
clone_size: once
v_call: TRBV6-4
d_call: TRBD1
cdr3_aa: CASSDNTGGDQPQHF
cdr3_nt: TGTGCCAGCAGTGACAACACAGGGGGAGATCAGCCCCAGCATTTT

j_call: TRBJ1-4
clone_size: NA
v_call: TRBV28
d_call: TRBD1
cdr3_aa: CASSPRTGENEKLFF
cdr3_nt: TGTGCCAGCAGTCCAAGGACAGGGGAGAATGAAAAACTGTTTTTT

j_call: TRBJ2-5
clone_size: NA
v_call: TRBV27
d_call: TRBD2
cdr3_aa: CASSPDRLARETQYF
cdr3_nt: TGTGCCAGCAGCCCCGACCGACTAGCACGGGAGACCCAGTACTTC

j_call: TRBJ1-2
clone_size: NA
v_call: TRBV27
d_call: TRBD1
cdr3_aa: CASQSLGQGSDGYTF
cdr3_nt: TGTGCCAGCCAGTCCTTGGGACAGGGATCGGATGGCTACACCTTC

j_call: TRBJ2-1
clone_size: NA
v_call: TRBV5-1
d_call: NA
cdr3_aa: CASSWPGDSYNEQFF
cdr3_nt: TGCGCCAGCAGCTGGCCGGGGGACTCATACAATGAGCAGTTCTTC

j_call: TRBJ1-4
clone_size: NA
v_call: TRBV4-2
d_call: NA
cdr3_aa: CASSQDPVSYEKLFF
cdr3_nt: TGTGCCAGCAGCCAAGATCCGGTTTCCTATGAAAAACTGTTTTTT

j_call: TRBJ2-7
clone_size: once
v_call: TRBV7-2
d_call: NA
cdr3_aa: CASSLAAAYEQYF
cdr3_nt: TGTGCCAGCAGCTTAGCGGCGGCTTACGAGCAGTACTTC

j_call: TRBJ2-3
clone_size: few
v_call: TRBV7-3
d_call: NA
cdr3_aa: CASSQTRGNTQYF
cdr3_nt: TGTGCCAGCAGCCAAACCAGAGGGAATACGCAGTATTTT

j_call: TRBJ2-5
clone_size: NA
v_call: TRBV7-6
d_call: TRBD2
cdr3_aa: CASSLAPVGALAGGQETQYF
cdr3_nt: TGTGCCAGCAGCTTGGCCCCCGTGGGGGCACTCGCGGGAGGCCAAGAGACCCAGTACTTC

j_call: TRBJ1-2
clone_size: NA
v_call: TRBV25-1
d_call: TRBD1
cdr3_aa: CASSLDRGYGYTF
cdr3_nt: TGTGCCAGCAGCCTAGACAGGGGCTATGGCTACACCTTC

j_call: TRBJ2-7
clone_size: NA
v_call: TRBV6-5
d_call: TRBD1
cdr3_aa: CASRPGQVYEQYF
cdr3_nt: TGTGCCAGCAGGCCGGGACAGGTCTACGAGCAGTACTTC

j_call: TRBJ1-5
clone_size: NA
v_call: TRBV6-5
d_call: TRBD1
cdr3_aa: CASKMDRAGNQPQHF
cdr3_nt: TGTGCCAGCAAAATGGACAGGGCAGGCAATCAGCCCCAGCATTTT

j_call: TRBJ1-6
clone_size: NA
v_call: TRBV18
d_call: NA
cdr3_aa: CASSREGRSNSPLHF
cdr3_nt: TGTGCCAGCTCTCGCGAGGGCAGGTCTAATTCACCCCTCCACTTT

j_call: TRBJ1-2
clone_size: NA
v_call: TRBV28
d_call: NA
cdr3_aa: CASSLDGDLGYGYTF
cdr3_nt: TGTGCCAGCAGTTTAGACGGCGACTTGGGCTATGGCTACACCTTC

j_call: TRBJ2-3
clone_size: NA
v_call: TRBV5-1
d_call: NA
cdr3_aa: CASSSGLYTDTQYF
cdr3_nt: TGCGCCAGCAGCTCGGGACTTTACACAGATACGCAGTATTTT

j_call: TRBJ2-4
clone_size: once
v_call: TRBV5-1
d_call: TRBD1
cdr3_aa: CASRSTGGIAKNIQYF
cdr3_nt: TGCGCCAGCAGATCAACAGGGGGCATCGCCAAAAACATTCAGTACTTC

j_call: TRBJ2-2
clone_size: once
v_call: TRBV28
d_call: NA
cdr3_aa: CASSFPGVPGELFF
cdr3_nt: TGTGCCAGCAGTTTCCCAGGCGTCCCCGGGGAGCTGTTTTTT

j_call: TRBJ2-1
clone_size: NA
v_call: TRBV20-1
d_call: TRBD2
cdr3_aa: CSASSGRPGVEQFF
cdr3_nt: TGCAGTGCTAGTAGCGGGAGGCCCGGGGTTGAGCAGTTCTTC

j_call: TRBJ2-4
clone_size: NA
v_call: TRBV3-1/TRBV3-2
d_call: TRBD2
cdr3_aa: CASSRTGGPKNIQYF
cdr3_nt: TGTGCCAGCAGCCGGACGGGGGGGCCTAAAAACATTCAGTACTTC

j_call: TRBJ1-1
clone_size: NA
v_call: TRBV9
d_call: TRBD1
cdr3_aa: CASSVPTGEVTEAFF
cdr3_nt: TGTGCCAGCAGCGTCCCGACAGGGGAGGTCACTGAAGCTTTCTTT

j_call: TRBJ2-5
clone_size: NA
v_call: TRBV7-8
d_call: TRBD2
cdr3_aa: CASSLIAGVETQYF
cdr3_nt: TGTGCCAGCAGCCTTATAGCGGGAGTCGAGACCCAGTACTTC

j_call: TRBJ1-1
clone_size: NA
v_call: TRBV2
d_call: NA
cdr3_aa: CASSEDSPAGVAFF
cdr3_nt: TGTGCCAGCAGTGAAGACTCCCCAGCCGGGGTCGCTTTCTTT